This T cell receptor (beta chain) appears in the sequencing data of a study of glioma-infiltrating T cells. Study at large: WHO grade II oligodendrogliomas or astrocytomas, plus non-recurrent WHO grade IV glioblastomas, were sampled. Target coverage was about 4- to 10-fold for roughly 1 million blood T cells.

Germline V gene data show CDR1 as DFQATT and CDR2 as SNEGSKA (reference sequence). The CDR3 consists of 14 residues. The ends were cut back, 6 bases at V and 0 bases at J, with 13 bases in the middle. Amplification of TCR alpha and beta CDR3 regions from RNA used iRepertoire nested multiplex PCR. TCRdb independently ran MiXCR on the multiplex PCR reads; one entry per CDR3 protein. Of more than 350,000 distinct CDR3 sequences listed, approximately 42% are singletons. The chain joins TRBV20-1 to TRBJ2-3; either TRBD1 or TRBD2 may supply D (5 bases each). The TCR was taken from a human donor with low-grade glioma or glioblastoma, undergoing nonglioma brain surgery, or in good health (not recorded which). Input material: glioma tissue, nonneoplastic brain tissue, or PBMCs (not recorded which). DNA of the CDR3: TGCAGTGCCCGAAGGGGAGCTAGCACAGATACGCAGTATTTT. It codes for CSARRGASTDTQYF.